A single sample is the source of the 9 T cell receptor beta chains below, sequenced in a study of T cells in Graves' hyperthyroidism and ophthalmopathy. There were TCR beta CDR3 regions amplified from RNA transcripts. The primer set for the first-round RT-PCR of the TCR CDR3 was HTBI. TCRdb itself ran the multiplex PCR reads through MiXCR, one entry per CDR3 protein. The sample has some 560,000 distinct CDR3 sequences, 14% seen once. Input material: blood. The receptors originated from a woman aged 40 to 55 with Graves' hyperthyroidism.

This clonotype occurred many times. This rearrangement joins TRBV6-1 to TRBJ2-2; 8 bases are shared with TRBD1. CDR3 length: 15 amino acids. Germline values: CDR1 MNHNS, CDR2 SASEGT. After removal of 8 bases from V and 6 bases from J, the junction contained 11 bases not matched to a gene. CDR3 amino acids: CASRPRTGISGELFF. The CDR3 nucleotides read TGTGCCAGCCGCCCCAGGACAGGGATTTCCGGGGAGCTGTTTTTT.

This clonotype appeared a few times. The chain joins TRBV5-1 to TRBJ2-5; 7 bases are shared with TRBD1. This CDR3 contains 15 residues. Germline CDR1 is SGHRS and CDR2 is YFSETQ. J lost 4 bases, V lost 3 bases, and 9 bases had no gene match. The CDR3 sequence is CASSWDDRVGETQYF. The CDR3 coding sequence is TGCGCCAGCAGCTGGGACGACAGGGTGGGAGAGACCCAGTACTTC.

The sample holds a few counts of this clonotype. This sequence joins TRBV20-1 and TRBJ2-5, with 14 bases fitting TRBD2. V was clipped by 0 bases and J by 5 bases; unmatched bases: 17. CDR1 and CDR2 from the germline V gene are DFQATT and SNEGSKA (reference sequence). The CDR3 contains 20 residues. CDR3 DNA: TGCAGTGCTAGAGATTTCTTAGGACTAGCGGGAGGTATAAGTGGGGAGACCCAGTACTTC. This gives the protein CSARDFLGLAGGISGETQYF.

This clonotype showed up many times. V and J are TRBV28 and TRBJ2-4, with TRBD1 identical over 7 bases. Germline CDR1 is MDHEN and CDR2 is SYDVKM. There are 15 residues in the CDR3. Trimming removed 6 bases from V and 2 bases from J; junction bases left unmatched: 7. The DNA of the CDR3 is TGTGCCAGCAGAGACAGGGATGGATCCAAAAACATTCAGTACTTC. It encodes CASRDRDGSKNIQYF. The full variable domain, its missing parts supplied by reference TRBV28 and TRBJ2-4, is DVKVTQSSRYLVKRTGEKVFLECVQDMDHENMFWYRQDPGLGLRLIYFSYDVKMKEKGDIPEGYSVSREKKERFSLILESASTNQTSMYLCASRDRDGSKNIQYFGAGTRLSVL.

The J gene is TRBJ2-3, the V gene TRBV7-2; 12 bases agree with TRBD2. Germline values: CDR1 SGHTA, CDR2 FQGNSA. Unmatched junction bases numbered 5, after V lost 2 bases and J lost 2 bases. This CDR3 contains 17 residues. The CDR3 loop is CASSLIGLAGTTDTQYF. Here the CDR3 DNA reads TGTGCCAGCAGCTTAATTGGACTAGCGGGAACCACAGATACGCAGTATTTT.

This clonotype was picked up a small number of times. The rearrangement joins TRBV7-2 to TRBJ2-2; 7 nucleotides match TRBD2. Germline CDR1 is SGHTA and CDR2 is FQGNSA. This CDR3 has 17 amino acids. V shed 3 bases, J shed 1 base, and the junction held 8 bases outside the gene matches. Here the CDR3 DNA reads TGTGCCAGCAGCTTTGGCGGGGGACTAAAGAACACCGGGGAGCTGTTTTTT. It is translated as CASSFGGGLKNTGELFF. Full variable domain (rest looked up from reference TRBV7-2 and TRBJ2-2): GAGVSQSPSNKVTEKGKDVELRCDPISGHTALYWYRQSLGQGLEFLIYFQGNSAPDKSGLPSDRFSAERTGGSVSTLTIQRTQQEDSAVYLCASSFGGGLKNTGELFFGEGSRLTVL.

In its sample, this clonotype was seen a few times. The V call is TRBV28, the J call TRBJ2-1; 9 bases agree with TRBD2. The CDR3 spans 14 residues. The junction had 13 bases not matched to a gene; V was cut back by 11 bases and J by 8 bases. CDR1 and CDR2 (germline): MDHEN, SYDVKM. Written as DNA, the CDR3 is TGTGCCGGGGGGGCGGGGGGGGGTAGCGATGAGCAGTTCTTC. Protein: CAGGAGGGSDEQFF.

This clonotype came up many times. The chain recombines TRBV2 with TRBJ1-1; D ambiguous. V shed 1 base and J shed 0 bases, with 3 bases lying between them. Germline V gene lookup returns CDR1 SNHLY and CDR2 FYNNEI. The CDR3 runs 13 residues. The CDR3 spells CASSEEMNTEAFF. The CDR3, as DNA: TGTGCCAGCAGTGAAGAGATGAACACTGAAGCTTTCTTT.

This sequence joins TRBV19 and TRBJ2-1, with a tentative D call TRBD2 (6 bases). This CDR3 has 15 residues. Germline CDR1 is LNHDA and CDR2 is SQIVND (reference sequence). Trimming stripped 7 bases from V and 5 bases from J, with 18 bases between. CDR3 amino acids: CASKRSGYGNNEQFF. DNA of the CDR3: TGTGCCAGTAAGAGAAGCGGGTACGGTAACAATGAGCAGTTCTTC.